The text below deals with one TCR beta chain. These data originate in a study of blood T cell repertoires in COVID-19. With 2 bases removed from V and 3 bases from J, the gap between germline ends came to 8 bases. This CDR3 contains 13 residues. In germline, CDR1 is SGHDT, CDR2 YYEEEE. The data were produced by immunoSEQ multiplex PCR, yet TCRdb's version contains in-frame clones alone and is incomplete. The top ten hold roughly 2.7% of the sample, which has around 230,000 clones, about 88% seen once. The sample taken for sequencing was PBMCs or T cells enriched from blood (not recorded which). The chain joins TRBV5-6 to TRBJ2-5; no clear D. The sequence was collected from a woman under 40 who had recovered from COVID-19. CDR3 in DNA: TGTGCCAGCAGCTTTTTGCAGAAAGAGACCCAGTACTTC. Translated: CASSFLQKETQYF.